The 20 T cell receptor beta chains reported below all come from one sample, sequenced in a study of prognosis after radiotherapy for stage I lung cancer. Amplicons of TCR beta CDR3 were generated from genomic DNA by two-round multiplex PCR. Gene-specific primers for each TRBV and TRBJ gene drove first-round PCR. TCRdb reprocessed the multiplex PCR reads via MiXCR and lists one record per CDR3 protein. The table records more than 15,000 distinct CDR3 sequences, around three fifths of them present only once. Here the sequenced sample was PBMCs, taken before or after stereotactic body radiation therapy (not recorded which). The receptor set was obtained from a donor of 50 years or more with non-small cell lung cancer.

This clonotype was seen many times. This chain connects TRBV5-1 to TRBJ2-2; 13 positions match TRBD2. The trim removed 5 bases at V and 5 bases at J, leaving 0 bases unmatched. Germline CDR1 reads SGHRS; CDR2 reads YFSETQ. CDR3 length equals 14 residues. The CDR3 reads CASRLAGGTGELFF. CDR3 nucleotides: TGCGCCAGCAGACTAGCGGGGGGGACCGGGGAGCTGTTTTTT. The full variable domain, in which reference TRBV5-1 and TRBJ2-2 provide the parts outside the CDR3, is KAGVTQTPRYLIKTRGQQVTLSCSPISGHRSVSWYQQTPGQGLQFLFEYFSETQRNKGNFPGRFSGRQFSNSRSEMNVSTLELGDSALYLCASRLAGGTGELFFGEGSRLTVL.

This clonotype was detected ten times or more. V is TRBV2 and J is TRBJ2-1; D ambiguous. Germline V gene data show CDR1 as SNHLY and CDR2 as FYNNEI. Trimming shortened V by 5 bases and J by 2 bases, and 10 bases separated the two germline ends. The length of the CDR3 is 14 residues. The CDR3, as DNA: TGTGCCAGCAGTCCTGAGGCGGCCTACAATGAGCAGTTCTTC. Translating it yields CASSPEAAYNEQFF.

This clonotype was recorded a few times. Because the CDR3's place on the DNA is in doubt, the DNA is left out and the CDR3 is given as listed by TCRdb. The rearrangement uses TRBV6-5 and TRBJ2-7. The CDR3 numbers 13 amino acids, ends counted. Germline V gene data show CDR1 as MNHEY and CDR2 as SVGAGI. The CDR3 sequence is CASSSSRSGEQYF.

About this clonotype: This sequence is one base from a far larger clone and is likely a read error. CDR3 in DNA: TGTGCCACGATAGGACAGCGCCAAGTGCCAAATAACTATGGCTACACCTTC. This codes for CATIGQRQVPNNYGYTF. The chain recombines TRBV6-5 with TRBJ1-2; TRBD1 is a possible D gene (6 bases). The CDR3 is 17 amino acids. V was shortened by 10 bases and J by 1 base, with 25 bases between the two germline ends. CDR1 MNHEY and CDR2 SVGAGI come from the germline V gene.

The CDR3 loop reads CATSRDSGGTDTQYF. Here the CDR3 DNA reads TGTGCCACCAGCAGAGATAGCGGGGGTACAGATACGCAGTATTTT. The genes are TRBV15 and TRBJ2-3, with 9 bases aligning to TRBD2. CDR3 length: 15 residues. From germline, CDR1 is LNHNV and CDR2 YYDKDF (reference sequence). With 0 bases clipped from V and 3 bases from J, the junction kept 1 base outside the gene matches.

About this clonotype: With only one base between it and a far larger clone, this is likely a read error. The chain has TRBV6-1 and TRBJ2-6, with no clear D. The CDR3 contains 16 residues. Germline values: CDR1 MNHNS, CDR2 SASEGT. The V and J ends lost 7 bases and 6 bases respectively, with 19 bases between them. The CDR3 protein is CASNRDGSYEANVLTF. CDR3 in DNA: TGTGCCAGCAATCGAGACGGAAGCTATGAGGCCAACGTCCTGACTTTC.

This clonotype is medium-sized. The DNA for the CDR3 is TGCAGTGCTAGAGATCCAGGTCAACAGCCCCAGCATTTT. This gives the protein CSARDPGQQPQHF. The chain employs TRBV20-1 and TRBJ1-5; no reliable D call. This CDR3 region has 13 residues. CDR1 is DFQATT, CDR2 SNEGSKA, per germline (reference sequence). V was shortened by 0 bases and J by 7 bases, with 10 bases between the two germline ends.

This clonotype was found once. The chain is built from TRBV5-1 and TRBJ1-1, with TRBD1 matching over 10 bases. Trimming removed 4 bases from V and 4 bases from J; junction bases left unmatched: 7. CDR3 length: 15 residues. CDR1 and CDR2 (germline): SGHRS, YFSETQ. The CDR3 nucleotides are TGCGCCAGCAGCCAGGGGACAGGGGTGGGCACTGAAGCTTTCTTT. As protein: CASSQGTGVGTEAFF.

On this clonotype itself: This may come from a read error, since a much larger clone is one base off. CDR3 loop: CASSAGGGHGYTF. The DNA of the CDR3 is TGTGCCAGCAGCGCGGGCGGGGGCCATGGCTACACCTTC. This chain connects TRBV6-2 or TRBV6-3 to TRBJ1-2, with a weak D call TRBD1 (6 bases). V was pared by 6 bases and J by 6 bases, with 14 bases between. CDR1 is MNHEY, CDR2 SVGEGT, per germline. The CDR3 consists of 13 residues.

A word on this clonotype: A far more abundant clone sits one base away, making this likely a read error. This rearrangement joins TRBV6-4 to TRBJ2-7; D is undetermined. V was shortened by 6 bases and J by 5 bases, with 8 bases between the two germline ends. The CDR3 loop spans 11 amino acids. Germline CDR1 and CDR2: MRHNA and SNTAGT. Here the CDR3 reads CASSKHDEQYF. DNA of the CDR3: TGTGCCAGCAGCAAACATGACGAGCAGTACTTC.

As for this clonotype: This may arise from a read error, as a much more abundant clone is one base away. The rearrangement links TRBV27 to TRBJ1-1; unclear D gene. CDR1 is MNHEY, CDR2 SMNVEV, per germline (reference sequence). The CDR3 extends over 12 amino acids. CDR3 bases: TGTGCCAGCAGCAAGCTAGGCACTGAAGCTTTATTT. Protein product: CASSKLGTEALF.

This clonotype occurred many times. A much bigger clone sits one base away, suggesting this may be a read error. The chain links TRBV5-1 to TRBJ2-7, with a possible D match to TRBD1 (6 bases). In germline, CDR1 is SGHRS, CDR2 YFSETQ. The CDR3 consists of 13 residues. The CDR3 nucleotides read TGCGCCAGCAGCCCCGGACAGCTTTTCGAGCGGTACTTC. Protein: CASSPGQLFERYF.

On this clonotype: One junction end does not reproduce the germline sequence, and a read error may be involved. The chain employs TRBV6-1 and TRBJ2-7, with TRBD2 identical over 9 bases. The CDR3 is 13 residues long. Per the germline V gene, CDR1 is MNHNS and CDR2 is SASEGT. CDR3 sequence (DNA): TGTGCCGGCAGTACCGCGGGAGGGCAGGGGCATTACTTC. Its translation is CAGSTAGGQGHYF.

By share of the sample, this clonotype is medium-sized. V and J are TRBV7-8 and TRBJ2-7; TRBD2 is a possible D gene (6 bases). V was trimmed by 5 bases and J by 0 bases, leaving 17 bases between them. Germline V lookup: CDR1 SGHVS, CDR2 FQNEAQ. The CDR3 runs 16 residues. DNA for the CDR3: TGTGCCAGCAGCGCCAACCCCGCCGGGAGCTCCTACGAGCAGTACTTC. Encoded protein: CASSANPAGSSYEQYF.

V usage is TRBV14 and J usage is TRBJ2-3, with D perhaps TRBD1 or TRBD2 (6 bases each). There are 16 residues in the CDR3. Germline V gene lookup returns CDR1 SGHDN and CDR2 FVKESK. The V end lost 0 bases, the J end lost 4 bases, and 14 bases lay between the germline ends. Written as DNA, the CDR3 is TGTGCCAGCAGCCAAGATCCGGGGGCGATATCAGATACGCAGTATTTT. Translation gives CASSQDPGAISDTQYF.

In this sample, this clonotype turned up once. This sequence joins TRBV9 and TRBJ2-2, with 10 bases fitting TRBD1. The CDR3 has 16 residues. Germline V gene data show CDR1 as SGDLS and CDR2 as YYNGEE. Trimming removed 4 bases from V and 4 bases from J; junction bases left unmatched: 7. CDR3 coding DNA: TGTGCCAGCAGCCCCCGACAGGGGGCAAGCACCGGGGAGCTGTTTTTT. It translates to CASSPRQGASTGELFF.

J is TRBJ2-6 and V is TRBV6-1, with 7 nucleotides matching TRBD1. The CDR3 is made up of 17 amino acids. The ends lost 7 bases at V and 4 bases at J; junction bases unmatched: 13. CDR1 is MNHNS, CDR2 SASEGT, per germline. The CDR3 DNA follows: TGTGCCAGCACCGGGGACAGTGGGCGTTCGGGGGCCAACGTCCTGACTTTC. Amino acid sequence: CASTGDSGRSGANVLTF.

The genes are TRBV19 and TRBJ2-1, with a possible D match to TRBD2 (6 bases). V lost 3 bases and J 7 bases, leaving 22 bases between the germline ends. CDR3 length: 17 residues. The V gene's germline CDR1 is LNHDA and CDR2 SQIVND (reference sequence). CDR3 bases: TGTGCCAGTAGTATTTTCGCAGGCGGGGCCTCGGGAAATGAGCAGTTCTTC. It is translated as CASSIFAGGASGNEQFF.

Concerning this clonotype itself: A far larger clone is just one base off, so this is likely a read error. This chain connects TRBV11-2 to TRBJ2-7; D perhaps matches TRBD2 (5 bases). The V gene's germline CDR1 is SGHAT and CDR2 FQNNGV. The CDR3 is made up of 14 amino acids. Trimming left V 4 bases short and J 3 bases short, with 13 bases between. DNA for the CDR3: TGTGCCAGCAGCTCCTGGAGCGGTTTCTACGAGCAGTACTTC. This sequence encodes CASSSWSGFYEQYF. The complete variable domain, with remaining parts taken from reference TRBV11-2 and TRBJ2-7, reads EAGVAQSPRYKIIEKRQSVAFWCNPISGHATLYWYQQILGQGPKLLIQFQNNGVVDDSQLPKDRFSAERLKGVDSTLKIQPAKLEDSAVYLCASSSWSGFYEQYFGPGTRLTVT.

By share of the sample, this clonotype is medium-sized (0.01 to 0.1%). This chain links TRBV11-3 with TRBJ2-7; D gene unclear. CDR1 and CDR2 (germline): SGHNT, YENEEA. This CDR3 region has 13 residues. V lost 3 bases, J lost 6 bases, and 12 bases lay in between. CDR3 amino acids: CASSLDLLREQYF. The CDR3 DNA is TGTGCCAGCAGCTTGGACCTCCTCCGCGAGCAGTACTTC.